These 30 T cell receptor beta chains came from one sample sequenced in a study of cytomegalovirus exposure and HLA in healthy donors (dated by TCRdb to 2016 to 2017). The library was prepared using the immunoSEQ multiplex PCR assay. For the multiplex PCR, a mixture combining 60 forward primers for TCR Vbeta segments and 13 reverse primers for TCR Jbeta segments was used. This immuneACCESS table, as held by TCRdb, lists in-frame sequences with V and J called but not all clones. Of the missing ones, under half trace to an unresolved V gene in checked studies; the others have no known cause. The sample data list approximately 160,000 clones, and around 68% of these were observed just once. The ten largest clones take up less than 1.5% of the sample. Sequenced input: PBMCs. The receptors shown here come from a man in his fifties or sixties in good health and CMV-seronegative.

The V and J genes are TRBV7-2 and TRBJ2-7; the D gene is possibly TRBD2 (7 bases). The germline V gene has CDR1 SGHTA and CDR2 FQGNSA. V lost 3 bases and J lost 3, with 9 bases in between. The CDR3 extends over 13 amino acids. The CDR3 nucleotides are TGTGCCAGCAGCTTCGGGGGGCTCTACGAGCAGTACTTC. It yields the protein CASSFGGLYEQYF.

This rearrangement joins TRBV6-1 to TRBJ2-7; TRBD1 matches 7 bases. The CDR3 consists of 15 residues. Trimming took 2 bases from V and 2 from J; bases not matched to a gene: 6. Germline assignment: CDR1 MNHNS and CDR2 SASEGT. The CDR3 DNA follows: TGTGCCAGCAGTGAACTTAGGGGGCCCCCCTACGAGCAGTACTTC. Translation gives CASSELRGPPYEQYF.

The V and J genes are TRBV4-3 and TRBJ2-3; TRBD1 might be the D (5 bases). This CDR3 is 14 amino acids long. Looked up from germline, CDR1 is LGHNA and CDR2 is YSLEER. V lost 3 bases, J lost 3 bases, and 10 bases lay in between. CDR3 in DNA: TGCGCCAGCAGCCAGGGGCGATTTACAGATACGCAGTATTTT. This gives the protein CASSQGRFTDTQYF.

In this sample, this clone turned up once. The chain combines TRBV4-1 with TRBJ2-7, with TRBD2 matching over 9 bases. Germline CDR1 MGHRA, CDR2 YSYEKL. The CDR3 loop spans 16 amino acids. Losses at the gene ends were 0 bases for V and 9 bases for J; bases not matched to a gene: 12. CDR3 amino acids: CASSQDVGGGATAQYF. CDR3 bases: TGCGCCAGCAGCCAAGATGTCGGCGGGGGGGCGACTGCGCAGTACTTC.

V gene TRBV2 combines with J gene TRBJ1-1; D is uncertain. Germline assignment: CDR1 SNHLY and CDR2 FYNNEI. Trimming removed 2 bases from V and 0 bases from J, with 7 bases in between. The CDR3 runs to 14 residues. Written as DNA, the CDR3 is TGTGCCAGCAGTGAAAATCCCTTGAACACTGAAGCTTTCTTT. Protein product: CASSENPLNTEAFF.

The chain recombines TRBV6-1 with TRBJ1-4; 7 bases are shared with TRBD1. CDR3 length: 15 amino acids. Germline lookup yields CDR1 MNHNS and CDR2 SASEGT. V was clipped by 6 bases and J by 6 bases; unmatched bases: 10. For the CDR3, the DNA is TGTGCCAGCAGGCTCGGGGGACAGCGTCATGAAAAACTGTTTTTT. The encoded protein is CASRLGGQRHEKLFF.

The chain links TRBV25-1 to TRBJ1-1; D gene uncertain. Germline values: CDR1 MGHDK, CDR2 SYGVNS. Trimming shortened V by 5 bases and J by 6 bases, and 13 bases separated the two germline ends. The CDR3 totals 13 residues. The CDR3: CASSSTGTAEAFF. The CDR3 DNA reads TGTGCCAGCAGTTCTACCGGTACAGCTGAAGCTTTCTTT.

V usage is TRBV4-1 and J usage is TRBJ2-5, with TRBD2 matching 11 bases. The length of the CDR3 is 15 residues. Germline lookup yields CDR1 MGHRA and CDR2 YSYEKL. The V and J ends lost 3 bases and 3 bases, in that order; junction bases with no gene match: 3. CDR3 sequence reads: CASSQALAGEETQYF. The CDR3 DNA reads TGCGCCAGCAGCCAGGCACTAGCGGGGGAAGAGACCCAGTACTTC.

The chain employs TRBV2 and TRBJ1-6, with no clear D. Between the trimmed V and J ends, which lost 4 bases and 3 bases, there was a span of 10 bases. Germline V gene lookup returns CDR1 SNHLY and CDR2 FYNNEI. CDR3 length: 15 amino acids. The CDR3 here is CASSVSGNYNSPLHF. The CDR3 DNA sequence: TGTGCCAGCAGTGTCTCGGGTAACTATAATTCACCCCTCCACTTT.

With regard to this clone: The same CDR3 can be traced to other DNA sequences in this sample. This chain joins TRBV19 and TRBJ2-2, with a weak D call TRBD2 (5 bases). Germline assignment: CDR1 LNHDA and CDR2 SQIVND (reference sequence). The CDR3 sequence is 15 residues long. The V end lost 3 bases, the J end lost 1 base, and 9 bases lay between the germline ends. The CDR3 loop reads CASSIYGVNTGELFF. The DNA for the CDR3 is TGTGCCAGTAGTATTTACGGGGTGAACACCGGGGAGCTGTTTTTT.

The chain employs TRBV6-5 and TRBJ2-7; 9 bases are a match to TRBD1. The junction had 6 bases not matched to a gene; V was cut back by 4 bases and J by 5 bases. The germline V gene encodes CDR1 MNHEY and CDR2 SVGAGI. The CDR3 loop spans 14 amino acids. This CDR3 is CASSFITGGNEQYF. CDR3 bases: TGTGCCAGCAGTTTTATTACAGGGGGCAACGAGCAGTACTTC.

This clone was observed once. The J gene is TRBJ2-3, the V gene TRBV5-4; D is unresolved. Germline V lookup: CDR1 SGHNT, CDR2 YYREEE (reference sequence). This CDR3 spans 15 amino acids. Trimming removed 0 bases from V and 0 bases from J, with 8 bases in between. The CDR3 DNA reads as TGTGCCAGCAGCTTGGCCCAGGCTAGCACAGATACGCAGTATTTT. It specifies CASSLAQASTDTQYF.

There are a few counts of this clone. The chain is built from TRBV25-1 and TRBJ1-4; TRBD1 matches 11 bases. The CDR3 loop spans 14 amino acids. J gave up 8 bases and V 6 bases, and 5 bases lay outside the gene matches. Germline V gives CDR1 MGHDK, CDR2 SYGVNS. The CDR3: CASRDRGQQEKLFF. In DNA form, the CDR3 reads TGTGCCAGCAGGGACAGGGGGCAACAAGAAAAACTGTTTTTT.

The CDR3 loop is CASSPQDRANYGYTF. For the CDR3, the DNA is TGTGCCAGCTCACCACAGGACAGAGCTAACTATGGCTACACCTTC. J is TRBJ1-2 and V is TRBV18; D possibly corresponds to TRBD1 (6 bases). The CDR3 runs to 15 residues. Germline V gives CDR1 KGHSH, CDR2 LQKENI. Trimming took 1 base from V and 0 from J, leaving 9 bases between them.

Comments on this clone: Other DNA sequences in the same sample also yield this CDR3. The V call is TRBV6-6, the J call TRBJ2-7, with D hard to call. The CDR3 covers 12 residues. Deletions cut 2 bases from V and 10 bases from J, with 12 bases between. Germline V gives CDR1 MNHNY, CDR2 SVGAGI (reference sequence). In DNA, the CDR3 is TGTGCCAGCAGTTACGGGCAGACACATCAGTACTTC. It translates to CASSYGQTHQYF.

The CDR3 reads CASSILLQGSTEAFF. CDR3 DNA sequence: TGTGCCAGCAGTATCCTCCTACAGGGGTCCACTGAAGCTTTCTTT. V gene TRBV28 combines with J gene TRBJ1-1; 7 nucleotides agree with TRBD1. V was pared by 5 bases and J by 4 bases, with 10 bases of the junction left unmatched. This CDR3 comprises 15 residues. Per the germline V gene, CDR1 is MDHEN and CDR2 is SYDVKM.

This clone has just a few counts. The chain carries TRBV7-2 and TRBJ1-6; 8 nucleotides agree with TRBD1. This CDR3 has 14 residues. CDR1 is SGHTA, CDR2 FQGNSA, per germline. The ends lost 5 bases at V and 7 bases at J; junction bases unmatched: 4. The DNA of the CDR3 is TGTGCCAGCAGCCCGACAGGGGAAAATTCACCCCTCCACTTT. Translation: CASSPTGENSPLHF.

The chain is built from TRBV15 and TRBJ1-4, with TRBD1 matching over 10 bases. This CDR3 is built from 16 residues. CDR1 is LNHNV, CDR2 YYDKDF, per germline (reference sequence). With V trimmed by 2 bases and J by 5 bases, 5 bases remained unmatched. The CDR3 sequence: CATSRKAGQGNEKLFF. DNA of the CDR3: TGTGCCACCAGCAGAAAGGCGGGACAGGGGAATGAAAAACTGTTTTTT. Filled out from reference TRBV15 and TRBJ1-4, the complete variable domain reads DAMVIQNPRYQVTQFGKPVTLSCSQTLNHNVMYWYQQKSSQAPKLLFHYYDKDFNNEADTPDNFQSRRPNTSFCFLDIRSPGLGDTAMYLCATSRKAGQGNEKLFFGSGTQLSVL.

The J gene is TRBJ1-4, the V gene TRBV19; TRBD1 matches at 9 bases. The V and J ends lost 6 bases and 8 bases, in that order; junction bases with no gene match: 7. Germline V gene lookup returns CDR1 LNHDA and CDR2 SQIVND (reference sequence). This CDR3 is built from 14 residues. DNA for the CDR3: TGTGCCAGTAGAGAGACAGGGGGAGGAGAAAAACTGTTTTTT. Translated: CASRETGGGEKLFF.

This clone appeared a few times. This chain connects TRBV7-8 to TRBJ1-1; TRBD1 might be the D (5 bases). CDR1 and CDR2 (germline): SGHVS, FQNEAQ. The CDR3 is 14 amino acids. Trimming shortened V by 0 bases and J by 9 bases, and 14 bases separated the two germline ends. The CDR3 here is CASSLARVGIQAFF. The DNA for the CDR3 is TGTGCCAGCAGCTTAGCCAGGGTGGGCATACAAGCTTTCTTT.

This clone was recorded a few times. The V and J genes are TRBV18 and TRBJ1-5, with 9 positions matching TRBD1. V lost 3 bases, J lost 6 bases, and 9 bases stayed unmatched. The CDR3 totals 16 residues. Germline loops: CDR1 KGHSH, CDR2 LQKENI. CDR3 sequence: CASSPRDRAPGQPQHF. As DNA, the CDR3 is TGTGCCAGCTCACCTCGGGACAGGGCCCCCGGTCAGCCCCAGCATTTT.

V gene TRBV28 combines with J gene TRBJ1-5; TRBD1 might be the D (6 bases). Germline V lookup: CDR1 MDHEN, CDR2 SYDVKM. The CDR3 consists of 14 residues. The V end lost 2 bases, the J end lost 7 bases, and 12 bases lay between the germline ends. The CDR3 is CASSLVQGKQPQHF. The CDR3 DNA sequence: TGTGCCAGCAGTTTAGTCCAGGGGAAACAGCCCCAGCATTTT.

This rearrangement joins TRBV27 to TRBJ2-1; the D gene is possibly TRBD2 (5 bases). Germline V gene data show CDR1 as MNHEY and CDR2 as SMNVEV (reference sequence). V was clipped by 4 bases and J by 0 bases, with 13 bases between them. The length of the CDR3 is 16 residues. The CDR3 bases are TGTGCCAGCAGTTGGGAGCAGTTAAGCTCCTACAATGAGCAGTTCTTC. Translating gives CASSWEQLSSYNEQFF.

This clone was detected only a few times. Different DNA sequences within this sample yield the same CDR3. This sequence joins TRBV6-5 and TRBJ1-1, with a possible D match to TRBD1 (5 bases). The CDR3 is made up of 13 amino acids. The germline V gene encodes CDR1 MNHEY and CDR2 SVGAGI. V gave up 0 bases and J gave up 5 bases, with 7 bases separating them. Written as DNA, the CDR3 is TGTGCCAGCAGTTACTCGCGGGGGACTGAAGCTTTCTTT. Its translation is CASSYSRGTEAFF.

The chain joins TRBV5-1 to TRBJ2-6; perhaps TRBD1 as D (5 bases). CDR3 length: 15 amino acids. V lost 4 bases, J lost 0 bases, and 8 bases lay in between. Germline CDR1 and CDR2: SGHRS and YFSETQ. The CDR3 bases are TGCGCCAGCAGCCCGACAGCCTCTGGGGCCAACGTCCTGACTTTC. Its protein product is CASSPTASGANVLTF.

This clone was seen more than once but under ten times. The V and J genes are TRBV19 and TRBJ1-4; D perhaps matches TRBD1 (5 bases). Germline V gene data show CDR1 as LNHDA and CDR2 as SQIVND (reference sequence). The CDR3 contains 15 residues. Trimming left V 3 bases short and J 8 bases short, with 16 bases between. The CDR3 DNA follows: TGTGCCAGTAGTATGCCCCTGACAGTTGGGGAAAAACTGTTTTTT. Translation: CASSMPLTVGEKLFF.

The rearrangement joins TRBV7-3 to TRBJ2-2; 12 positions match TRBD2. After removal of 5 bases from V and 1 base from J, the junction contained 5 bases not matched to a gene. Germline CDR1 is SGHTA and CDR2 is FQGTGA. This CDR3 comprises 17 residues. The DNA of the CDR3 is TGTGCCAGCAGCCCTCTAGCGGGGGGGCGGAACACCGGGGAGCTGTTTTTT. Amino acid sequence: CASSPLAGGRNTGELFF.

A single count supports this clone. The rearrangement links TRBV5-1 to TRBJ2-3; the match to TRBD2 covers 8 bases. The CDR3 covers 16 residues. CDR1 and CDR2 (germline): SGHRS, YFSETQ. V lost 2 bases to trimming and J lost 1 base; unmatched junction nucleotides: 6. The CDR3 nucleotides read TGCGCCAGCAGCTTAAGTTATAGCGGGGGCACAGATACGCAGTATTTT. Translated, it gives CASSLSYSGGTDTQYF.

The chain combines TRBV6-4 with TRBJ1-2; D gene ambiguous. Germline-derived CDR1 and CDR2 are MRHNA and SNTAGT. V was pared by 2 bases and J by 4 bases, with 8 bases between. The CDR3 runs to 13 residues. CDR3 sequence: CASSDAGSYGYTF. DNA for the CDR3: TGTGCCAGCAGTGACGCGGGGTCCTATGGCTACACCTTC.

The chain links TRBV11-3 to TRBJ2-5; D is perhaps TRBD2 (7 bases). Germline assignment: CDR1 SGHNT and CDR2 YENEEA. V was cut by 0 bases and J by 5 bases, with 16 bases left in between. The CDR3 has 16 amino acids. The chain's CDR3 is CASSLDRRGLAETQYF. In DNA form, the CDR3 reads TGTGCCAGCAGCTTAGATAGGCGGGGGCTAGCGGAGACCCAGTACTTC.